This T cell receptor beta chain was captured in a study of blood T cell repertoires in COVID-19. As for the study in general: Samples taken during acute and convalescent COVID-19 were collected in the United States, Italy and Spain.

The CDR3 is made up of 15 amino acids. In germline, CDR1 is SNHLY, CDR2 FYNNEI. Trimming left V 7 bases short and J 4 bases short, with 19 bases between. Original methodology: Reference gene primers were amplified, and this amplification served to estimate nucleated cell counts. Assay: immunoSEQ multiplex PCR; the TCRdb copy retains only in-frame clones and omits some. That table furnishes V, J and clone size, whereas the DNA furnished D and trimming. Of 200,000 to 250,000 clones listed, 65% to 85% are singletons. This TCR was recovered from a woman in her forties who had recovered from COVID-19. Material for sequencing was PBMCs or T cells enriched from blood (not recorded which). The genes are TRBV2 and TRBJ1-1; no clear D gene. The CDR3 is CASKLYPGVGTEAFF. In DNA, the CDR3 is TGTGCCAGCAAACTCTACCCCGGGGTAGGCACTGAAGCTTTCTTT. Together with reference TRBV2 and TRBJ1-1, the CDR3 gives the full variable domain: EPEVTQTPSHQVTQMGQEVILRCVPISNHLYFYWYRQILGQKVEFLVSFYNNEISEKSEIFDDQFSVERPDGSNFTLKIRSTKLEDSAMYFCASKLYPGVGTEAFFGQGTRLTVV.